Following are 3 T cell receptor beta chains from one sample sequenced in a study of technical replicates of blood from a few donors. The data were produced by immunoSEQ multiplex PCR, yet TCRdb's version contains in-frame clones alone and is incomplete. The repertoire holds tens of thousands of clones, with 90% to 95% as singletons. Sequenced material: T cells isolated from PBMCs. The receptors shown here come from a human donor in good health.

The J gene is TRBJ1-4, the V gene TRBV7-9, with TRBD1 matching over 9 bases. Germline V lookup: CDR1 SEHNR, CDR2 FQNEAQ (reference sequence). This CDR3 is 15 amino acids long. V lost 5 bases and J lost 2; bases outside the gene matches: 3. Here the CDR3 reads CASSIGTGTNEKLFF. The CDR3 nucleotides read TGTGCCAGCAGCATCGGGACAGGGACTAATGAAAAACTGTTTTTT. Variable domain in full (rest from reference TRBV7-9 and TRBJ1-4): DTGVSQNPRHKITKRGQNVTFRCDPISEHNRLYWYRQTLGQGPEFLTYFQNEAQLEKSRLLSDRFSAERPKGSFSTLEIQRTEQGDSAMYLCASSIGTGTNEKLFFGSGTQLSVL.

The V gene is TRBV19, the J gene TRBJ2-5, with 8 bases matching TRBD2. The CDR3 spans 16 residues. Germline assignment: CDR1 LNHDA and CDR2 SQIVND (reference sequence). V dropped 3 bases and J dropped 4; count of bases not matched to a gene: 10. In DNA, the CDR3 is TGTGCCAGTAGTATTGGGACTAGGGGGAAGGTAGAGACCCAGTACTTC. Protein sequence: CASSIGTRGKVETQYF. Filled out from reference TRBV19 and TRBJ2-5, the complete variable domain reads DGGITQSPKYLFRKEGQNVTLSCEQNLNHDAMYWYRQDPGQGLRLIYYSQIVNDFQKGDIAEGYSVSREKKESFPLTVTSAQKNPTAFYLCASSIGTRGKVETQYFGPGTRLLVL.

The chain couples TRBV9 to TRBJ2-1; TRBD2 might be the D (6 bases). The CDR3 totals 14 residues. Looked up from germline, CDR1 is SGDLS and CDR2 is YYNGEE. The V end was cut by 3 bases, the J end by 5 bases, with 12 bases between. The CDR3 bases are TGTGCCAGCAGCGCCGGGACTGAAAACAATGAGCAGTTCTTC. Its protein is CASSAGTENNEQFF. Full variable domain (missing parts from reference TRBV9 and TRBJ2-1): DSGVTQTPKHLITATGQRVTLRCSPRSGDLSVYWYQQSLDQGLQFLIQYYNGEERAKGNILERFSAQQFPDLHSELNLSSLELGDSALYFCASSAGTENNEQFFGPGTRLTVL.